This TCR beta chain was obtained from a study of synovial regulatory T cells in juvenile arthritis. Study results and limitations: Synovial Teff and blood CPL repertoires partially overlapped with iaTreg TCR repertoires, which were largely patient-private.

Germline lookup yields CDR1 MGHRA and CDR2 YSYEKL. CDR3 length equals 15 residues. This entry has no DNA. Sequencing used immunoSEQ multiplex PCR; TCRdb keeps in-frame clones, though not all of them. The data include approximately 3,000 clones; the top ten clones carry roughly 10%. This clone is labeled medium-sized based on frequency. Antigen: not known. Synovial fluid was collected with matched peripheral blood from each patient with active arthritis. Patients were aged median approximately 10 years with disease lasting median approximately 7 years. This TCR derives from a donor aged 2-30 years with juvenile idiopathic arthritis. V is TRBV4-1 and J is TRBJ1-5; TCRdb picks TRBD1, but there is no DNA to check that call. Sequencing was performed on Treg cells from the synovium. The CDR3: CASSQDQGLAQPQHF.